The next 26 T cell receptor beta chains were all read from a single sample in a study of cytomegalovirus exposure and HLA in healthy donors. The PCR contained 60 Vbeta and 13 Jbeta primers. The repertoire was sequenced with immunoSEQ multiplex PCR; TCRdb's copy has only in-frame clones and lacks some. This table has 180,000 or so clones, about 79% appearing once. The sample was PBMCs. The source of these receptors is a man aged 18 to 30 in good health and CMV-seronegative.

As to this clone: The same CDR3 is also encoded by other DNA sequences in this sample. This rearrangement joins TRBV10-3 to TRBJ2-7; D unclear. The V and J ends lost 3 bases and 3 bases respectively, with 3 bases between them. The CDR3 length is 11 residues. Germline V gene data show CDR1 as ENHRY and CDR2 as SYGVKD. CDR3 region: CAISDSYEQYF. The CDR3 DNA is TGTGCCATCAGTGACAGCTACGAGCAGTACTTC.

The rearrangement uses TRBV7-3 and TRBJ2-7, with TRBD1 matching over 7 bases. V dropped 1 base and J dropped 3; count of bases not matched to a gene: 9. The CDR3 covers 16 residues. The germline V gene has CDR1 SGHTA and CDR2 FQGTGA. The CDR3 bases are TGTGCCAGCAGCTTAATTGAGAGGACAGGAGTCTACGAGCAGTACTTC. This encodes CASSLIERTGVYEQYF.

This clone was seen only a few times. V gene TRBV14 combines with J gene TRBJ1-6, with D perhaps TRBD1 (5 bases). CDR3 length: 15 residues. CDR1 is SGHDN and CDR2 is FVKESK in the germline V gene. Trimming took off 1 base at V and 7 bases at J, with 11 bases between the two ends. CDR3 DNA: TGTGCCAGCAGCCAAGTGGGGGGGATAAATTCACCCCTCCACTTT. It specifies CASSQVGGINSPLHF.

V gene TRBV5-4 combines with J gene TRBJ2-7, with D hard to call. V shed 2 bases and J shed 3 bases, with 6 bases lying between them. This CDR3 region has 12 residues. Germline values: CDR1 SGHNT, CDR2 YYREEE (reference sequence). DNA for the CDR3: TGTGCCAGCAGCTTAGCCGACTACGAGCAGTACTTC. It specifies CASSLADYEQYF. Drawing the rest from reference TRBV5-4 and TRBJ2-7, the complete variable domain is ETGVTQSPTHLIKTRGQQVTLRCSSQSGHNTVSWYQQALGQGPQFIFQYYREEENGRGNFPPRFSGLQFPNYSSELNVNALELDDSALYLCASSLADYEQYFGPGTRLTVT.

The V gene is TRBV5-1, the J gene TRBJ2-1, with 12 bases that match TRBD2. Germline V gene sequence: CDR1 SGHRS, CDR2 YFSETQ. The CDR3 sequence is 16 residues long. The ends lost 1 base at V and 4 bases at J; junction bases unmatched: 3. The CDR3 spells CASSLNGLAGYNEQFF. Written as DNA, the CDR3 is TGCGCCAGCAGCTTGAATGGACTAGCGGGATACAATGAGCAGTTCTTC.

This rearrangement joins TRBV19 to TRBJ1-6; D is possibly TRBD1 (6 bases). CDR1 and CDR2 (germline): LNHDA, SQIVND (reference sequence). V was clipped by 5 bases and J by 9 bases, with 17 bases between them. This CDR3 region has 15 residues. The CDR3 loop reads CASSPQGGVLSPLHF. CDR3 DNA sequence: TGTGCCAGTAGTCCCCAAGGGGGGGTCCTTTCACCCCTCCACTTT.

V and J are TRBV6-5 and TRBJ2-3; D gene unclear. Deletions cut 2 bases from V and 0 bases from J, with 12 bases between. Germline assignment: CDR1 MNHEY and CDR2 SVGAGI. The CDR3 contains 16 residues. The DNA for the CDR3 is TGTGCCAGCAGTTACCCGGGTTTAGGTAGCACAGATACGCAGTATTTT. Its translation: CASSYPGLGSTDTQYF.

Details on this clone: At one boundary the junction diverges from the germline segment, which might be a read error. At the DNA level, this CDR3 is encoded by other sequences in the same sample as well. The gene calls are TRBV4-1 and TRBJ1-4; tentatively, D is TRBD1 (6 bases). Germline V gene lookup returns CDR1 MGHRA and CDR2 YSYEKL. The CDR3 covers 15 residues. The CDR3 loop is CASSQDGGGGEKLFF. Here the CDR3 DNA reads TGCGCCAGCAGTCAAGATGGTGGGGGCGGCGAAAAACTGTTTTTT.

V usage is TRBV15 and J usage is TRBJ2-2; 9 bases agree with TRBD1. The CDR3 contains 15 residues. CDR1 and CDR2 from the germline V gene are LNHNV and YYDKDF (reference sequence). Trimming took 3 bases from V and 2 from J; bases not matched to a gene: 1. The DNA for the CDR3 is TGTGCCACCAGCAGGGGACAGGGAAACACCGGGGAGCTGTTTTTT. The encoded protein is CATSRGQGNTGELFF.

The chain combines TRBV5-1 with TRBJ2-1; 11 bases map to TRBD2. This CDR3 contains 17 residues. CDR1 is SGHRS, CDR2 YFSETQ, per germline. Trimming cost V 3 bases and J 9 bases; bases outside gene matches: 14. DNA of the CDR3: TGCGCCAGCAGCTGGGCTAGCGGGGGGCTAGCGGTCGGTGAGCAGTTCTTC. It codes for CASSWASGGLAVGEQFF. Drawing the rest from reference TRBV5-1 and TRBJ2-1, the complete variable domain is KAGVTQTPRYLIKTRGQQVTLSCSPISGHRSVSWYQQTPGQGLQFLFEYFSETQRNKGNFPGRFSGRQFSNSRSEMNVSTLELGDSALYLCASSWASGGLAVGEQFFGPGTRLTVL.

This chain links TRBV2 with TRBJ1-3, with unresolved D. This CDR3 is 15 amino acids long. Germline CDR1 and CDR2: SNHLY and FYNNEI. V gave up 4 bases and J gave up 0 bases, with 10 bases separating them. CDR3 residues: CASSVTSGSGNTIYF. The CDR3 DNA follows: TGTGCCAGCAGTGTAACAAGCGGCTCTGGAAACACCATATATTTT. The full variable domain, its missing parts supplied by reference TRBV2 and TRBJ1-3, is EPEVTQTPSHQVTQMGQEVILRCVPISNHLYFYWYRQILGQKVEFLVSFYNNEISEKSEIFDDQFSVERPDGSNFTLKIRSTKLEDSAMYFCASSVTSGSGNTIYFGEGSWLTVV.

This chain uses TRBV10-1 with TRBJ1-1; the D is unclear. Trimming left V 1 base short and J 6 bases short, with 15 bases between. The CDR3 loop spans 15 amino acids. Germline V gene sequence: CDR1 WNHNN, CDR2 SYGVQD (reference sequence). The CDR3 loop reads CASSELEGLGAEAFF. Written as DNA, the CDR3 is TGCGCCAGCAGTGAGTTGGAGGGCCTAGGAGCTGAAGCTTTCTTT.

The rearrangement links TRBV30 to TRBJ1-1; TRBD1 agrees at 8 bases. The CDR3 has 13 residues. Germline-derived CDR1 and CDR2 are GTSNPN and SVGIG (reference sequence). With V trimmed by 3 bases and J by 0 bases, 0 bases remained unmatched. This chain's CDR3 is CAWSRGLNTEAFF. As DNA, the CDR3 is TGTGCCTGGAGCAGGGGGCTGAACACTGAAGCTTTCTTT.

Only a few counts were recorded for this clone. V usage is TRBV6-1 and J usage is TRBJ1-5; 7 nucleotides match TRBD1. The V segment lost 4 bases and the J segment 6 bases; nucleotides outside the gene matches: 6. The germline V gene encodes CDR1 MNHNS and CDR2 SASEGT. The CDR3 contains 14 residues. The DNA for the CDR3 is TGTGCCAGCAGTGGACAGGGAGGAAGTCAGCCCCAGCATTTT. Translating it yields CASSGQGGSQPQHF.

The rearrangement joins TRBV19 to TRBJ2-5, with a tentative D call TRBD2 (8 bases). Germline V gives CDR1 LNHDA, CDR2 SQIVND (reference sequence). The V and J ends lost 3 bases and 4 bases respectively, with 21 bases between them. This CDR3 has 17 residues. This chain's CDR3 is CASSMGSGTARTETQYF. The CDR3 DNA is TGTGCCAGTAGTATGGGTAGCGGGACAGCTCGGACAGAGACCCAGTACTTC. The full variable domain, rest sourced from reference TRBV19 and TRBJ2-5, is DGGITQSPKYLFRKEGQNVTLSCEQNLNHDAMYWYRQDPGQGLRLIYYSQIVNDFQKGDIAEGYSVSREKKESFPLTVTSAQKNPTAFYLCASSMGSGTARTETQYFGPGTRLLVL.

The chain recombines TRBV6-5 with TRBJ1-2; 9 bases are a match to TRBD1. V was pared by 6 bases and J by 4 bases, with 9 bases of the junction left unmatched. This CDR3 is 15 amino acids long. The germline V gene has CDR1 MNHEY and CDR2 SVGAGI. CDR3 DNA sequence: TGTGCCAGCAGATTACAAGGGACAGGGAGCTATGGCTACACCTTC. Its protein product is CASRLQGTGSYGYTF.

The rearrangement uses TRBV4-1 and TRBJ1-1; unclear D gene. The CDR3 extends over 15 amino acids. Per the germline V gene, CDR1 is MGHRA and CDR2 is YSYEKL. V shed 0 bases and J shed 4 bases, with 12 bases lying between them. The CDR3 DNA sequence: TGCGCCAGCAGCCAAGAGGTTCGGGTGGCCACTGAAGCTTTCTTT. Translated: CASSQEVRVATEAFF.

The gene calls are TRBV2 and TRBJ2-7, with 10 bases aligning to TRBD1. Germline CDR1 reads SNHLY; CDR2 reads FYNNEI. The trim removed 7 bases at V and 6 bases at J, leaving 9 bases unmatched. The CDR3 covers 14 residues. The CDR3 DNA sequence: TGTGCCAGCACCGGGGGGGACAGGGGAGGCGAGCAGTACTTC. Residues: CASTGGDRGGEQYF.

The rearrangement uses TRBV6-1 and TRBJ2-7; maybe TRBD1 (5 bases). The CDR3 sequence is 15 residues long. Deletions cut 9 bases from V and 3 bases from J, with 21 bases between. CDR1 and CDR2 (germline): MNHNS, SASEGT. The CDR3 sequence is CASERSRQGLYEQYF. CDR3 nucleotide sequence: TGTGCCAGTGAAAGGTCGCGGCAGGGTCTCTACGAGCAGTACTTC.

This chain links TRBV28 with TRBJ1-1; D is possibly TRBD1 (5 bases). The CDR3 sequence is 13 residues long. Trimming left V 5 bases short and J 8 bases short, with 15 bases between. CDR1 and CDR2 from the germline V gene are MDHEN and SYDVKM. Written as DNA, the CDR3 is TGTGCCAGCAGTCCCGGGAGGGGCGTCGAAGCTTTCTTT. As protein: CASSPGRGVEAFF.

As DNA, the CDR3 is TGTGCCAGCAGCTCCACATATAACTATGGCTACACCTTC. Translating gives CASSSTYNYGYTF. This chain connects TRBV5-6 to TRBJ1-2, with D unresolved. Germline values: CDR1 SGHDT, CDR2 YYEEEE. CDR3 length equals 13 residues. V lost 3 bases and J 1 base, leaving 7 bases between the germline ends.

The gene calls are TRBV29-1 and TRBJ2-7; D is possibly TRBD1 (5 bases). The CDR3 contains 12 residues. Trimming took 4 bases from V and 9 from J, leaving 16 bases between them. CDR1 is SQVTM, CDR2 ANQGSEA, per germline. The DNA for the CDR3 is TGCAGCGTTGCGGTCGGAGAAAGGGGGCAGTACTTC. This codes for CSVAVGERGQYF.

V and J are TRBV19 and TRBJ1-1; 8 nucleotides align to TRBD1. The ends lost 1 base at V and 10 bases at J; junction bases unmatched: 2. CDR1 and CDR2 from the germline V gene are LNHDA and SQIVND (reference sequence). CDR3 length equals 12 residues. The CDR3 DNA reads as TGTGCCAGTAGTATAGGAACAGGGGGAGCTTTCTTT. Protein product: CASSIGTGGAFF.

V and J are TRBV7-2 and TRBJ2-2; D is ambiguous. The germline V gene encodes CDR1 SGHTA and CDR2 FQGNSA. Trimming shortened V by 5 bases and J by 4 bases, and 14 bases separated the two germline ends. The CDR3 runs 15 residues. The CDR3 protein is CASSNRPQATGELFF. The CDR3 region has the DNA TGTGCCAGCAGCAACCGTCCCCAGGCCACCGGGGAGCTGTTTTTT.

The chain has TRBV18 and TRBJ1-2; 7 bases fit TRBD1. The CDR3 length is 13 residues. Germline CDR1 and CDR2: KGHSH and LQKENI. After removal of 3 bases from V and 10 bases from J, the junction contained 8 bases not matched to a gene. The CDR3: CASSPKQGSHYTF. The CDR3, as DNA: TGTGCCAGCTCACCCAAACAGGGGTCCCACTACACCTTC. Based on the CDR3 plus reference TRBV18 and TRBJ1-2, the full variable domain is NAGVMQNPRHLVRRRGQEARLRCSPMKGHSHVYWYRQLPEEGLKFMVYLQKENIIDESGMPKERFSAEFPKEGPSILRIQQVVRGDSAAYFCASSPKQGSHYTFGSGTRLTVV.

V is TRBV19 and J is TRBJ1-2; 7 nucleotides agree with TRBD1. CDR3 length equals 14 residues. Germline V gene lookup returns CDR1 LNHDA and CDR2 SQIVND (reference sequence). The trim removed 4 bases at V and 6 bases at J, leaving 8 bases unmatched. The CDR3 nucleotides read TGTGCCAGTAGTACACCTGGACAGGTGGATGGCTACACCTTC. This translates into CASSTPGQVDGYTF.